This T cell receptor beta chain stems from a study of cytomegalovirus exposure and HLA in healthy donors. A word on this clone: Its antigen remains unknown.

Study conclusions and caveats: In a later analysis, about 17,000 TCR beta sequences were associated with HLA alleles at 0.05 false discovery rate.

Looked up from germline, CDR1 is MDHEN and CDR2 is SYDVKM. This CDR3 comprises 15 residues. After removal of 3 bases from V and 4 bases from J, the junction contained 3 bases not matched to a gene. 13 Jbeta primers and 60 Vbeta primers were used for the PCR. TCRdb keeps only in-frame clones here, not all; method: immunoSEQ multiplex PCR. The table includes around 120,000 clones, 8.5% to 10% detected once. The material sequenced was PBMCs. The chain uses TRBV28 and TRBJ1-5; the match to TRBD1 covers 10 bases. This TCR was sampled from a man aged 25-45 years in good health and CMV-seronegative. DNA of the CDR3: TGTGCCAGCAGTTTGGGACAGGGGAATAATCAGCCCCAGCATTTT. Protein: CASSLGQGNNQPQHF.